Below are 8 T cell receptor beta chains sequenced from a single sample in a study of ipilimumab plus nivolumab after autologous stem cell transplantation. Sequenced by immunoSEQ multiplex PCR; TCRdb stores in-frame clones only, minus some. The data hold about 9,800 clones, with nearly 70% observed a single time. The sequencing here drew on PBMCs, taken in a trial of ipilimumab plus nivolumab as post-transplant consolidation. The receptors derive from a female donor with multiple myeloma.

The chain employs TRBV9 and TRBJ2-1, with 10 bases fitting TRBD1. CDR3 size: 15 residues. J was trimmed by 8 bases and V by 0 bases; bases with no gene match: 5. CDR1 is SGDLS, CDR2 YYNGEE, per germline. In nucleotides, the CDR3 is TGTGCCAGCAGCGTAGGGGACAGGGGATTCGATGAGCAGTTCTTC. This sequence encodes CASSVGDRGFDEQFF.

This clone is labeled as medium-sized. The chain couples TRBV10-3 to TRBJ2-3; 7 bases agree with TRBD1. The V segment lost 4 bases and the J segment 1 base; nucleotides outside the gene matches: 2. In germline, CDR1 is ENHRY, CDR2 SYGVKD. CDR3 size: 14 residues. CDR3 protein: CAISGQGGTDTQYF. As DNA, the CDR3 is TGTGCCATCAGTGGACAGGGTGGCACAGATACGCAGTATTTT.

The CDR3 reads CASSSQLDPYSNQPQHF. The DNA of the CDR3 is TGTGCCAGCAGTTCACAACTGGATCCTTATAGCAATCAGCCCCAGCATTTT. The chain recombines TRBV28 with TRBJ1-5; the D is unclear. The CDR3 has 17 amino acids. The V gene lost 4 bases and the J gene lost 0 bases, with 16 bases spanning the gap. The germline CDR1 and CDR2 sequences are MDHEN and SYDVKM.

The V and J genes are TRBV14 and TRBJ2-5, with D possibly being TRBD2 (5 bases). CDR1 and CDR2 from the germline V gene are SGHDN and FVKESK. The CDR3 runs to 14 residues. V was clipped by 0 bases and J by 2 bases, with 7 bases between them. The CDR3 is CASSQDLAQETQYF. CDR3 sequence (DNA): TGTGCCAGCAGCCAAGACCTAGCTCAAGAGACCCAGTACTTC.

The chain recombines TRBV28 with TRBJ2-7; D is unresolved. CDR3 length equals 12 residues. The V and J ends lost 5 bases and 4 bases respectively, with 9 bases between them. CDR1 is MDHEN and CDR2 is SYDVKM in the germline V gene. CDR3 nucleotides: TGTGCCAGCAGTCCGCACGAGTACGAGCAGTACTTC. As protein: CASSPHEYEQYF.

Only a few counts were recorded for this clone. The gene calls are TRBV9 and TRBJ1-2, with TRBD1 as a possible D gene (6 bases). Deletions cut 3 bases from V and 4 bases from J, with 16 bases between. The CDR3 is 15 residues long. Germline-derived CDR1 and CDR2 are SGDLS and YYNGEE. Here the CDR3 reads CASSATGSVAYGYTF. CDR3 nucleotides: TGTGCCAGCAGCGCCACAGGGAGCGTCGCCTATGGCTACACCTTC.

This clone was seen only a few times. The genes are TRBV5-1 and TRBJ2-3, with a possible D match to TRBD2 (5 bases). The CDR3 consists of 14 residues. V was clipped by 2 bases and J by 3 bases, with 10 bases between them. In germline, CDR1 is SGHRS, CDR2 YFSETQ. The CDR3 bases are TGCGCCAGCAGCTTTGAACGGGAAACAGATACGCAGTATTTT. Translating it yields CASSFERETDTQYF.

The chain is built from TRBV6-1 and TRBJ1-5, with no clear D. V was clipped by 6 bases and J by 3 bases, with 12 bases between them. This CDR3 has 14 residues. Germline V gives CDR1 MNHNS, CDR2 SASEGT. CDR3 sequence: CASRDQAPNQPQHF. The DNA for the CDR3 is TGTGCCAGCAGGGACCAGGCTCCCAATCAGCCCCAGCATTTT.